Each of the 3 T cell receptor beta chains below was sequenced from the same sample in a study of cytomegalovirus exposure and HLA in healthy donors. PCR involved 60 Vbeta and 13 Jbeta primers. Only in-frame clones appear in the TCRdb table, and some are missing; sequencing was by immunoSEQ multiplex PCR. The sample records fewer than 200,000 clones, about 80% being singletons. The sample consisted of PBMCs. Every receptor here comes from a man aged 18 to 29 in good health and CMV-seropositive.

The chain recombines TRBV5-4 with TRBJ2-5, with a possible D match to TRBD2 (5 bases). The CDR3 is made up of 14 amino acids. Per the germline V gene, CDR1 is SGHNT and CDR2 is YYREEE (reference sequence). Trimming cost V 4 bases and J 1 base, with 11 bases left between them. The CDR3: CASSTGLSQETQYF. The CDR3 DNA reads as TGTGCCAGCAGCACTGGACTGTCCCAAGAGACCCAGTACTTC.

V gene TRBV9 combines with J gene TRBJ1-1; possible D gene TRBD1, 5 bases. The CDR3 contains 14 residues. V was trimmed by 1 base and J by 9 bases, leaving 16 bases between them. The germline gives CDR1 SGDLS, CDR2 YYNGEE. CDR3 region: CASSVQARGTQAFF. DNA of the CDR3: TGTGCCAGCAGCGTACAGGCCCGGGGGACTCAAGCTTTCTTT.

J is TRBJ1-4 and V is TRBV14; D perhaps matches TRBD1 (5 bases). Germline V lookup: CDR1 SGHDN, CDR2 FVKESK. Trimming cost V 0 bases and J 7 bases, with 12 bases left between them. The CDR3 runs to 15 residues. The CDR3 sequence: CASSQDLGRGEKLFF. CDR3 nucleotides: TGTGCCAGCAGCCAAGATCTGGGGCGCGGTGAAAAACTGTTTTTT.